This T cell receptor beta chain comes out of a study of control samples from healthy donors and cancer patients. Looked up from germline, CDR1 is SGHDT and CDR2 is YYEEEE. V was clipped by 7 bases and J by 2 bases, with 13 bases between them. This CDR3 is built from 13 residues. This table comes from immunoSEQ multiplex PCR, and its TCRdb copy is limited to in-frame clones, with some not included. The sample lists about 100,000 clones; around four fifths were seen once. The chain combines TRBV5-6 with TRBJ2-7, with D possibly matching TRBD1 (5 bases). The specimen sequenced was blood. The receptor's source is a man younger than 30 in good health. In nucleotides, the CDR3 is TGTGCCAGCGGTCCCAGGGAAACCTACGAGCAGTACTTC. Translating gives CASGPRETYEQYF.